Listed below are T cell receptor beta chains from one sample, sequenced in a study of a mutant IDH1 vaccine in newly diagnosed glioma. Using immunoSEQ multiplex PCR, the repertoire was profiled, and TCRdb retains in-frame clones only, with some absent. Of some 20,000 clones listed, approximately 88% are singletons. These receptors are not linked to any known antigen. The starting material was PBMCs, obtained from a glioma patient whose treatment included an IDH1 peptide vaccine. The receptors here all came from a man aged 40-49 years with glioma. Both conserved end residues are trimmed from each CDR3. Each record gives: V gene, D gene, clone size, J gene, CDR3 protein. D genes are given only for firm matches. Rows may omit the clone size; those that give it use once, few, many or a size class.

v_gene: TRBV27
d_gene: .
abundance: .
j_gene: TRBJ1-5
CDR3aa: ASKPQGSNQPQH

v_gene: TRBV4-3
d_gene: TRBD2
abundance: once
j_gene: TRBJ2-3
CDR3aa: ASSLTSGGTQY

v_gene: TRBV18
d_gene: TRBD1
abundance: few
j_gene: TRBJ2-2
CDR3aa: ASSWDRGDTGELF

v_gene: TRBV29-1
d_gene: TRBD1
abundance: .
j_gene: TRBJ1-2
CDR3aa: SVRDRAYGYT

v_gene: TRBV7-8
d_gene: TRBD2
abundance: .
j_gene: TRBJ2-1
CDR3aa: ASSLGASGISYNEQF

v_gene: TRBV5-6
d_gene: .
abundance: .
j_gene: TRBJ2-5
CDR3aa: ASSPWGVETQY

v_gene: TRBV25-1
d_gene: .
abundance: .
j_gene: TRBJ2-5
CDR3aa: ASSDDGETQY

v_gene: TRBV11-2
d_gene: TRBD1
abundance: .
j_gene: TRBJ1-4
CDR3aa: ASSPDREKLF

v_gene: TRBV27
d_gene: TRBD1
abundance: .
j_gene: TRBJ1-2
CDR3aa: ASSMGQTGGYT

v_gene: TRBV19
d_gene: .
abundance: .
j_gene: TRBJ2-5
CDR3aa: ASSIDRQGTQY

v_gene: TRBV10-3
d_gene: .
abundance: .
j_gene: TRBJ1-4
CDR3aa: AISVTEDIEKLF

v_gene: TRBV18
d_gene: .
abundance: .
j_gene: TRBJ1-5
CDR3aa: ASSRTEINQPQH

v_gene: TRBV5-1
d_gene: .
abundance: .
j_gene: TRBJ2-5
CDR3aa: ASSLGLRTLQETQY

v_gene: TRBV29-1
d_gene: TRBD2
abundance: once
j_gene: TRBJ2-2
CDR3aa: SARLASNTGELF

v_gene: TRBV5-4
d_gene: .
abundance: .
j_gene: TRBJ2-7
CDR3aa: ASSKDSYEQY

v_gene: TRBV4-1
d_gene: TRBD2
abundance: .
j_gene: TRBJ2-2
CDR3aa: ASSSPGTTLTGELF